The clone carrying this T cell receptor beta chain was seen a handful of times. Its antigen is undetermined. Using immunoSEQ multiplex PCR, the repertoire was profiled, and TCRdb retains in-frame clones only, with some absent. The sample includes over 1,500 clones, 15% to 20% of them seen just once. The data were obtained in a study of T cells in localized non-small cell lung cancer. Study results and caveats: Within adjacent lung there appeared a median 57 of the top 100 tumor clones.

The CDR3 contains 15 residues. CDR1 and CDR2 (germline): MNHGY, SAAAGT. The V end was cut by 0 bases, the J end by 1 base, with 6 bases between. This specimen was normal lung tissue next to the tumor, taken before any cancer treatment. J is TRBJ2-2 and V is TRBV6-8; no firm D call. This TCR was sampled from a male donor at least 60 years old with stage III squamous cell lung carcinoma. CDR3 coding DNA: TGTGCCAGCAGTTACTCGTTGGGGAACACCGGGGAGCTGTTTTTT. Its protein is CASSYSLGNTGELFF.